Following are 32 T cell receptor beta chains from one sample sequenced in a study of cytomegalovirus exposure and HLA in healthy donors. This PCR relied on a set of 60 Vbeta primers and 13 Jbeta primers. Produced via immunoSEQ multiplex PCR; TCRdb's table is partial and in-frame only. The sample records about 220,000 clones, approximately 82% being singletons. The specimen was PBMCs. Receptors were obtained from a man between 18 and 35 years old in good health and CMV-seronegative.

This chain connects TRBV29-1 to TRBJ2-3; D is perhaps TRBD1 (6 bases). The CDR3 totals 13 residues. The V gene's germline CDR1 is SQVTM and CDR2 ANQGSEA. V gave up 0 bases and J gave up 5 bases, with 9 bases separating them. CDR3 amino acids: CSVEDLGGDTQYF. In DNA form, the CDR3 reads TGCAGCGTTGAAGATCTAGGGGGAGATACGCAGTATTTT.

The chain links TRBV27 to TRBJ2-5; 7 nucleotides match TRBD1. Germline loops: CDR1 MNHEY, CDR2 SMNVEV (reference sequence). This CDR3 comprises 12 residues. With 8 bases clipped from V and 5 bases from J, the junction kept 5 bases outside the gene matches. CDR3 sequence (DNA): TGTGCCAGCCCCGGGACAGCGGAGACCCAGTACTTC. Translated: CASPGTAETQYF.

The V and J genes are TRBV6-1 and TRBJ1-5; a possible D gene is TRBD1 (5 bases). Per the germline V gene, CDR1 is MNHNS and CDR2 is SASEGT. The CDR3 length is 14 residues. Trimming took off 8 bases at V and 6 bases at J, with 17 bases between the two ends. CDR3 nucleotides: TGTGCCAGCTATCGAGAGGGGAGGGGTCAGCCCCAGCATTTT. It specifies CASYREGRGQPQHF.

This clone was observed a few times. The chain couples TRBV11-2 to TRBJ1-5; D remains ambiguous. V gave up 2 bases and J gave up 11 bases, with 16 bases separating them. The V gene's germline CDR1 is SGHAT and CDR2 FQNNGV. CDR3 length: 14 amino acids. This CDR3 reads CASSLHLMAEAQHF. The CDR3 DNA sequence: TGTGCCAGCAGCTTACACCTTATGGCCGAGGCCCAGCATTTT. Together with reference TRBV11-2 and TRBJ1-5, the CDR3 gives the full variable domain: EAGVAQSPRYKIIEKRQSVAFWCNPISGHATLYWYQQILGQGPKLLIQFQNNGVVDDSQLPKDRFSAERLKGVDSTLKIQPAKLEDSAVYLCASSLHLMAEAQHFGDGTRLSIL.

The chain joins TRBV10-2 to TRBJ1-2, with D possibly matching TRBD1 (5 bases). This CDR3 has 14 amino acids. CDR1 is WSHSY, CDR2 SAAADI, per germline. Trimming shortened V by 0 bases and J by 4 bases, and 9 bases separated the two germline ends. The CDR3 nucleotides are TGCGCCAGCAGTGAGTCCTGGGGCAGCTATGGCTACACCTTC. It translates to CASSESWGSYGYTF.

The table lists this clone with a few counts. This chain uses TRBV7-3 with TRBJ1-5; D perhaps matches TRBD1 (5 bases). Between the trimmed V and J ends, which lost 5 bases and 5 bases, there was a span of 10 bases. This CDR3 is built from 13 residues. Germline V gene data show CDR1 as SGHTA and CDR2 as FQGTGA. CDR3 coding DNA: TGTGCCAGCAGCCTCACGGGGGATCAGCCCCAGCATTTT. Translation: CASSLTGDQPQHF.

Regarding this clone: Other nucleotide sequences in the sample specify the same CDR3. The chain employs TRBV9 and TRBJ1-2; D is unclear. V was pared by 2 bases and J by 3 bases, with 8 bases between. The germline gives CDR1 SGDLS, CDR2 YYNGEE. This CDR3 has 13 amino acids. Here the CDR3 reads CASSVGGDYGYTF. The DNA for the CDR3 is TGTGCCAGCAGCGTGGGTGGAGACTATGGCTACACCTTC.

This clone showed up just once. The rearrangement links TRBV18 to TRBJ1-2; 7 bases fit TRBD1. The V segment lost 5 bases and the J segment 5 bases; nucleotides outside the gene matches: 8. In germline, CDR1 is KGHSH, CDR2 LQKENI. The CDR3 length is 14 residues. The CDR3 region is CASSSLGQSYGYTF. CDR3 nucleotides: TGTGCCAGCTCATCACTGGGACAGTCTTATGGCTACACCTTC.

The chain has TRBV7-6 and TRBJ2-7; 9 bases are shared with TRBD1. Trimming cost V 5 bases and J 3 bases; bases outside gene matches: 8. From germline, CDR1 is SGHVS and CDR2 FNYEAQ. This CDR3 is 15 amino acids long. The CDR3: CASSPTGGRGYEQYF. The CDR3, as DNA: TGTGCCAGCAGCCCAACAGGGGGCCGCGGCTACGAGCAGTACTTC.

The table lists this clone with a few counts. V is TRBV19 and J is TRBJ2-1; D may be TRBD2 (6 bases). CDR1 is LNHDA, CDR2 SQIVND, per germline (reference sequence). The CDR3 consists of 14 residues. V lost 7 bases, J lost 4 bases, and 14 bases lay in between. The CDR3 protein is CASTAAGRYNEQFF. CDR3 coding DNA: TGTGCCAGTACCGCAGCGGGCCGTTACAATGAGCAGTTCTTC.

The rearrangement joins TRBV25-1 to TRBJ2-1; 11 bases agree with TRBD2. Losses at the gene ends were 5 bases for V and 7 bases for J; bases not matched to a gene: 10. The CDR3 length is 16 residues. Germline V CDR1 and CDR2: MGHDK, SYGVNS. The DNA of the CDR3 is TGTGCCAGCAGTCCGAGACTAGCGGGAACGGAAAATGAGCAGTTCTTC. This codes for CASSPRLAGTENEQFF.

The rearrangement joins TRBV11-3 to TRBJ2-1, with TRBD2 identical over 14 bases. The CDR3 is 18 amino acids. Germline V gene sequence: CDR1 SGHNT, CDR2 YENEEA. Unmatched junction bases numbered 6, after V lost 5 bases and J lost 0 bases. For the CDR3, the DNA is TGTGCCAGCAGCCCCGGGGGGACTAGCGGGAGCTCCTACAATGAGCAGTTCTTC. Amino acids: CASSPGGTSGSSYNEQFF.

This sequence joins TRBV28 and TRBJ2-5; 7 nucleotides match TRBD1. Gene TRBJ2-7 matches the end of the DNA better, so the J call may be wrong. The V gene's germline CDR1 is MDHEN and CDR2 SYDVKM. The CDR3 loop spans 16 amino acids. DNA for the CDR3: TGTGCCAGCAGTTTAAGTGGGGACAGTGAGTTGTTCGAGCAGTACTTC. Encoded protein: CASSLSGDSELFEQYF.

V usage is TRBV5-1 and J usage is TRBJ2-2; D is undetermined. The CDR3 is made up of 15 amino acids. Germline V gene sequence: CDR1 SGHRS, CDR2 YFSETQ. Trimming left V 3 bases short and J 0 bases short, with 9 bases between. DNA for the CDR3: TGCGCCAGCAGCTGGCAGTCTTCGAACACCGGGGAGCTGTTTTTT. This translates into CASSWQSSNTGELFF.

The chain has TRBV6-4 and TRBJ1-3; D remains ambiguous. Germline V lookup: CDR1 MRHNA, CDR2 SNTAGT. Trimming stripped 2 bases from V and 0 bases from J, with 8 bases between. The CDR3 consists of 15 residues. Written as DNA, the CDR3 is TGTGCCAGCAGTGACGACACGAGCTCTGGAAACACCATATATTTT. It specifies CASSDDTSSGNTIYF.

This CDR3 is CASSPPWSGVYQETQYF. The CDR3 coding sequence is TGTGCCAGCAGCCCCCCCTGGAGCGGGGTCTACCAAGAGACCCAGTACTTC. V gene TRBV7-8 combines with J gene TRBJ2-5; 7 bases are a match to TRBD2. Germline CDR1 SGHVS, CDR2 FQNEAQ. V shed 5 bases and J 0 bases; nucleotides not matched to a gene: 12. The CDR3 length is 17 residues. Full variable domain (remainder filled in from reference TRBV7-8 and TRBJ2-5): GAGVSQSPRYKVAKRGQDVALRCDPISGHVSLFWYQQALGQGPEFLTYFQNEAQLDKSGLPSDRFFAERPEGSVSTLKIQRTQQEDSAVYLCASSPPWSGVYQETQYFGPGTRLLVL.

This clone has a handful of counts. Compared with germline, one end of the junction differs, possibly owing to a read error. The chain carries TRBV14 and TRBJ2-1, with D tentatively TRBD1 (6 bases). This CDR3 comprises 14 residues. Looked up from germline, CDR1 is SGHDN and CDR2 is FVKESK. CDR3 coding DNA: TGTGCCAGCAGCCGGCCCGGGACATCCAATCAGCAGTTCTTC. It translates to CASSRPGTSNQQFF.

The CDR3 region has the DNA TGTGCCAGCAGTTGGACAGAGACTGGGGCCAACGTCCTGACTTTC. Its translation: CASSWTETGANVLTF. V gene TRBV6-1 combines with J gene TRBJ2-6; a weak D match, TRBD1 (6 bases). The V end lost 5 bases, the J end lost 2 bases, and 10 bases lay between the germline ends. This CDR3 is 15 amino acids long. Looked up from germline, CDR1 is MNHNS and CDR2 is SASEGT.

The chain carries TRBV29-1 and TRBJ1-1; D is ambiguous. The germline V gene has CDR1 SQVTM and CDR2 ANQGSEA. The V gene lost 5 bases and the J gene lost 1 base, with 8 bases spanning the gap. There are 12 residues in the CDR3. As DNA, the CDR3 is TGCAGCGTTCACCACGGGAACACTGAAGCTTTCTTT. This gives the protein CSVHHGNTEAFF.

The chain uses TRBV7-8 and TRBJ2-1; 11 bases agree with TRBD2. The CDR3 is made up of 15 amino acids. Germline values: CDR1 SGHVS, CDR2 FQNEAQ. V lost 5 bases to trimming and J lost 7 bases; unmatched junction nucleotides: 7. The CDR3 spells CASSLIAGGGNEQFF. The CDR3 nucleotides read TGTGCCAGCAGCCTCATAGCGGGAGGGGGAAATGAGCAGTTCTTC.

There are a few counts of this clone. V gene TRBV28 combines with J gene TRBJ1-1; a weak D match, TRBD1 (6 bases). V dropped 6 bases and J dropped 6 bases, with 14 bases sitting between them. Germline V gives CDR1 MDHEN, CDR2 SYDVKM. The CDR3 loop spans 13 amino acids. CDR3 DNA: TGTGCCAGCAGACAACAGGGTCCCCCTGAAGCTTTCTTT. Protein: CASRQQGPPEAFF.

The chain carries TRBV5-8 and TRBJ1-1; TRBD1 aligns across 11 bases. Germline V gene data show CDR1 as SGHTS and CDR2 as YDEGEE. The junction had 5 bases not matched to a gene; V was cut back by 2 bases and J by 11 bases. This CDR3 spans 13 amino acids. CDR3 sequence (DNA): TGTGCCAGCAGCTTCCGGGACAGGGGGTATGCTTTCTTT. It encodes CASSFRDRGYAFF.

The chain couples TRBV9 to TRBJ2-5; TRBD2 might be the D (5 bases). The ends were cut back, 4 bases at V and 0 bases at J, with 16 bases in the middle. The CDR3 spans 16 residues. The germline V gene encodes CDR1 SGDLS and CDR2 YYNGEE. In nucleotides, the CDR3 is TGTGCCAGCAGCCTTGGGCGGGCTTCGTACCAAGAGACCCAGTACTTC. Translated, it gives CASSLGRASYQETQYF.

Here the CDR3 reads CASSKSGGGNQPQHF. Here the CDR3 DNA reads TGTGCCAGCAGTAAATCAGGGGGCGGCAATCAGCCCCAGCATTTT. The chain employs TRBV9 and TRBJ1-5, with 8 bases lining up with TRBD1. J gave up 2 bases and V 5 bases, and 6 bases lay outside the gene matches. Germline V lookup: CDR1 SGDLS, CDR2 YYNGEE. CDR3 size: 15 residues.

The rearrangement links TRBV28 to TRBJ1-2, with TRBD1 matching 8 bases. The V gene end was trimmed by 4 bases and the J gene end by 3 bases; junction bases not matched to a gene: 4. CDR1 and CDR2 (germline): MDHEN, SYDVKM. There are 14 residues in the CDR3. Here the CDR3 DNA reads TGTGCCAGCAGTTCCGGACAGGGTTACTATGGCTACACCTTC. Its translation: CASSSGQGYYGYTF.

CDR3 loop: CASSQRVGYEQYF. CDR3 in DNA: TGTGCCAGCAGTCAACGGGTTGGATACGAGCAGTACTTC. V is TRBV6-6 and J is TRBJ2-7; D not certain. Trimming stripped 5 bases from V and 4 bases from J, with 12 bases between. CDR3 length equals 13 residues. CDR1 is MNHNY, CDR2 SVGAGI, per germline (reference sequence).

The chain recombines TRBV7-9 with TRBJ1-2; TRBD1 aligns across 8 bases. CDR3 length: 15 amino acids. CDR1 is SEHNR, CDR2 FQNEAQ, per germline (reference sequence). The V segment lost 3 bases and the J segment 7 bases; nucleotides outside the gene matches: 10. CDR3 protein: CASSLTGQGWSGYTF. CDR3 nucleotides: TGTGCCAGCAGCTTGACAGGACAGGGTTGGAGTGGCTACACCTTC.

The DNA for the CDR3 is TGTGCCATCAGTGAAGGCATCCCGGGTGGCTATGGCTACACCTTC. It encodes CAISEGIPGGYGYTF. The chain uses TRBV10-3 and TRBJ1-2; D is undetermined. Trimming took 3 bases from V and 4 from J, leaving 15 bases between them. This CDR3 has 15 residues. Germline V gene lookup returns CDR1 ENHRY and CDR2 SYGVKD.

The chain is built from TRBV7-3 and TRBJ2-7; TRBD1 matches at 8 bases. The length of the CDR3 is 14 residues. The V gene's germline CDR1 is SGHTA and CDR2 FQGTGA. With V trimmed by 5 bases and J by 5 bases, 8 bases remained unmatched. The DNA for the CDR3 is TGTGCCAGCAGCCCAGGGGGCGCTCCTAACGAGCAGTACTTC. It translates to CASSPGGAPNEQYF.

This clone was seen only a few times. The chain couples TRBV6-1 to TRBJ2-7, with 7 bases lining up with TRBD1. This CDR3 has 14 residues. The germline gives CDR1 MNHNS, CDR2 SASEGT. V was clipped by 4 bases and J by 3 bases; unmatched bases: 6. DNA for the CDR3: TGTGCCAGCAGTGGACAGGGATATATCTACGAGCAGTACTTC. It encodes CASSGQGYIYEQYF.

The V gene is TRBV25-1, the J gene TRBJ1-1, with TRBD1 as a possible D gene (5 bases). The germline CDR1 and CDR2 sequences are MGHDK and SYGVNS. This CDR3 comprises 15 residues. The ends were cut back, 5 bases at V and 1 base at J, with 14 bases in the middle. CDR3 amino acids: CASSSTRTWNTEAFF. DNA for the CDR3: TGTGCCAGCAGTTCCACAAGGACATGGAACACTGAAGCTTTCTTT.

This clone has a handful of counts. J is TRBJ1-5 and V is TRBV5-1; D is perhaps TRBD1 (5 bases). Per germline, CDR1 SGHRS and CDR2 YFSETQ. V lost 4 bases, J lost 4 bases, and 15 bases lay in between. The CDR3 runs to 15 residues. The CDR3 DNA reads as TGCGCCAGCAGCCGGACGGGGGAGGGGAATCAGCCCCAGCATTTT. Amino acids: CASSRTGEGNQPQHF.